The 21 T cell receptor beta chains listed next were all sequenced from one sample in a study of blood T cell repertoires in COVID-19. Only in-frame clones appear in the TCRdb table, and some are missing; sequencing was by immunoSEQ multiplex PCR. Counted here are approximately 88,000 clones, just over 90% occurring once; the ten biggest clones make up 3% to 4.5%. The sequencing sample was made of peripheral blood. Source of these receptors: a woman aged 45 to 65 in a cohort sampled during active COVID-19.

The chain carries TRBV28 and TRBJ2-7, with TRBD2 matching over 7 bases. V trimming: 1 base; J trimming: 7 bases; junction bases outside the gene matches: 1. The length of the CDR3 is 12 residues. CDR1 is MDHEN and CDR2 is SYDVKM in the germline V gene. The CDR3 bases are TGTGCCAGCAGTTTATTGGGGGGGGAGCAGTACTTC. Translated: CASSLLGGEQYF.

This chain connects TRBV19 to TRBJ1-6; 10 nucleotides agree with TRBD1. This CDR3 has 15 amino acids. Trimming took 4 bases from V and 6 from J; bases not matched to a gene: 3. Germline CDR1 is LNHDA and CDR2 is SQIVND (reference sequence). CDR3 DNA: TGTGCCAGTAGTAGCGGGACAGGGGCTAATTCACCCCTCCACTTT. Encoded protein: CASSSGTGANSPLHF.

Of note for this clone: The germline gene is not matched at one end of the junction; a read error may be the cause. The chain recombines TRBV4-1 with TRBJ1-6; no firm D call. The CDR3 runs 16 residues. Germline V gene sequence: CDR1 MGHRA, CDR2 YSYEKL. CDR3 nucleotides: TGCGCCAGCAGCCAAGACAGGCGTACGGATAAATCACCCCTCCACTTT. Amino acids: CASSQDRRTDKSPLHF.

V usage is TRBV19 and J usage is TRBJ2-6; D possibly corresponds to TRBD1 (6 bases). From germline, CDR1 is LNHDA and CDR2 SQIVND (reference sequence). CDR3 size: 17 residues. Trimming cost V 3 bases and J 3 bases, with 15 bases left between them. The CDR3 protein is CASSISLQGSGANVLTF. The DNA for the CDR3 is TGTGCCAGTAGTATCTCCCTCCAGGGGAGTGGGGCCAACGTCCTGACTTTC.

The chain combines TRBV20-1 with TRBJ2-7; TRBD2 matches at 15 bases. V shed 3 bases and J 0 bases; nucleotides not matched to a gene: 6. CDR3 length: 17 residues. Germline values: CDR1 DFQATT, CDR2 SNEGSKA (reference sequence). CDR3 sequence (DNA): TGCAGTGCTAGTGGGGGGACTAGCGGGAGGAGCTCCTACGAGCAGTACTTC. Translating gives CSASGGTSGRSSYEQYF.

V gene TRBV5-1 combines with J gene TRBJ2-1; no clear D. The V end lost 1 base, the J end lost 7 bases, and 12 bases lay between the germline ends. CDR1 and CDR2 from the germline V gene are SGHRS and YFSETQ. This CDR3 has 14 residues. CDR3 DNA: TGCGCCAGCAGCTTGAACCAGGTAGGAAATGAGCAGTTCTTC. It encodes CASSLNQVGNEQFF. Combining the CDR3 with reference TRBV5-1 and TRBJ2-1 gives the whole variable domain KAGVTQTPRYLIKTRGQQVTLSCSPISGHRSVSWYQQTPGQGLQFLFEYFSETQRNKGNFPGRFSGRQFSNSRSEMNVSTLELGDSALYLCASSLNQVGNEQFFGPGTRLTVL.

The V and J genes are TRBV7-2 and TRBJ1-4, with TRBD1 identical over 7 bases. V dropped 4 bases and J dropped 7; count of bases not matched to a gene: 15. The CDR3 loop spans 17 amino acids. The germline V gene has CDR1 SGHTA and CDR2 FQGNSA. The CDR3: CASSSAPSDRLGEKLFF. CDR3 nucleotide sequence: TGTGCCAGCAGCTCCGCCCCCTCGGACAGGCTTGGTGAAAAACTGTTTTTT. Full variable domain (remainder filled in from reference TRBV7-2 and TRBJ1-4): GAGVSQSPSNKVTEKGKDVELRCDPISGHTALYWYRQSLGQGLEFLIYFQGNSAPDKSGLPSDRFSAERTGGSVSTLTIQRTQQEDSAVYLCASSSAPSDRLGEKLFFGSGTQLSVL.

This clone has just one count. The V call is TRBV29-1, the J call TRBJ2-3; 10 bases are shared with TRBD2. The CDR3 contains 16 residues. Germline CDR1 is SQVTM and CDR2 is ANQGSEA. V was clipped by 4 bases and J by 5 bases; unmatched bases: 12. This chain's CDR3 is CSVGIVSGGPGDTQYF. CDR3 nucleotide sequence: TGCAGCGTTGGTATAGTTAGCGGGGGGCCCGGAGATACGCAGTATTTT.

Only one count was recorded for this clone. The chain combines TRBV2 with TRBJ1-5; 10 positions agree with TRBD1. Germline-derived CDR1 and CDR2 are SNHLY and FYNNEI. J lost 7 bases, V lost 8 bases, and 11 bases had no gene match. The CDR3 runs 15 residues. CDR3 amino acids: CASVRDRGMGQPQHF. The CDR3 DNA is TGTGCCAGCGTAAGGGACAGGGGAATGGGACAGCCCCAGCATTTT. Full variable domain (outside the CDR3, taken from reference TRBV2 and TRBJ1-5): EPEVTQTPSHQVTQMGQEVILRCVPISNHLYFYWYRQILGQKVEFLVSFYNNEISEKSEIFDDQFSVERPDGSNFTLKIRSTKLEDSAMYFCASVRDRGMGQPQHFGDGTRLSIL.

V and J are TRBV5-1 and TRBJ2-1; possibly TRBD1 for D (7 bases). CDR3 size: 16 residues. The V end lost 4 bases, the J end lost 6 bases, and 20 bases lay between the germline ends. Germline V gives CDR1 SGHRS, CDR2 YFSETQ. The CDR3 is CASSAGQRVTFNEQFF. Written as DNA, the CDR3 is TGCGCCAGCAGCGCGGGACAGAGAGTCACCTTCAATGAGCAGTTCTTC. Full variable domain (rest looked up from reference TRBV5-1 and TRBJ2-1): KAGVTQTPRYLIKTRGQQVTLSCSPISGHRSVSWYQQTPGQGLQFLFEYFSETQRNKGNFPGRFSGRQFSNSRSEMNVSTLELGDSALYLCASSAGQRVTFNEQFFGPGTRLTVL.

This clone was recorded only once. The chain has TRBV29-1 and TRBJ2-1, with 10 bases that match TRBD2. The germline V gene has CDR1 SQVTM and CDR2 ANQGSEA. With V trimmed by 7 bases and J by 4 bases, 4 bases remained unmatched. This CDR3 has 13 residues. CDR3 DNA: TGCAGCGGCCGAGCGGGAGGGTACAATGAGCAGTTCTTC. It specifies CSGRAGGYNEQFF.

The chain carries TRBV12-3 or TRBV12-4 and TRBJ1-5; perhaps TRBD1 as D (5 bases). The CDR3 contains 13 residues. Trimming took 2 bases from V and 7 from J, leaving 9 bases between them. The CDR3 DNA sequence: TGTGCCAGCAGTTTATCAGGGTGGCAGCCCCAGCATTTT. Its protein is CASSLSGWQPQHF.

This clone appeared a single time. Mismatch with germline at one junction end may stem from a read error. This chain's CDR3 is CASSFSRAGEQFF. In DNA form, the CDR3 reads TGTGCTAGCAGCTTCTCCCGGGCGGGTGAGCAGTTCTTC. This chain uses TRBV7-7 with TRBJ2-1; tentatively, D is TRBD2 (5 bases). This CDR3 region has 13 residues. CDR1 and CDR2 (germline): SSHAT, FNYEAQ (reference sequence). The variable domain in full, completed from reference TRBV7-7 and TRBJ2-1, reads GAGVSQSPRYKVTKRGQDVTLRCDPISSHATLYWYQQALGQGPEFLTYFNYEAQPDKSGLPSDRFSAERPEGSISTLTIQRTEQRDSAMYRCASSFSRAGEQFFGPGTRLTVL.

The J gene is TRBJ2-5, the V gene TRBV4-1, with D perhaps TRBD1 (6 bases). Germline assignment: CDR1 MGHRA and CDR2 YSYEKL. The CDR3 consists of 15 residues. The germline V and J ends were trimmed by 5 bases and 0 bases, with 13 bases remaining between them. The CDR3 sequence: CASSWGNRDQETQYF. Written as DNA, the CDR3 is TGCGCCAGCAGCTGGGGAAACAGGGACCAAGAGACCCAGTACTTC.

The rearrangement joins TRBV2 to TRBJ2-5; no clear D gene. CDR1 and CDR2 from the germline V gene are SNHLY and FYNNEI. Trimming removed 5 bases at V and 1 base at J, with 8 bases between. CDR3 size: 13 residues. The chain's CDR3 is CASSQNFQETQYF. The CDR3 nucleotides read TGTGCCAGCAGTCAAAACTTCCAAGAGACCCAGTACTTC. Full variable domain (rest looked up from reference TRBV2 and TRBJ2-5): EPEVTQTPSHQVTQMGQEVILRCVPISNHLYFYWYRQILGQKVEFLVSFYNNEISEKSEIFDDQFSVERPDGSNFTLKIRSTKLEDSAMYFCASSQNFQETQYFGPGTRLLVL.

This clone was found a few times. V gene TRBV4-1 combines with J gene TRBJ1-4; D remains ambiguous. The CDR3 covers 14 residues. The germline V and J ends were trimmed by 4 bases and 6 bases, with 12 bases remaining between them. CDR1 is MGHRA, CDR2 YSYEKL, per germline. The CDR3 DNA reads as TGCGCCAGCAGCCGAAGTTCGGGGTATGAAAAACTGTTTTTT. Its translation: CASSRSSGYEKLFF.

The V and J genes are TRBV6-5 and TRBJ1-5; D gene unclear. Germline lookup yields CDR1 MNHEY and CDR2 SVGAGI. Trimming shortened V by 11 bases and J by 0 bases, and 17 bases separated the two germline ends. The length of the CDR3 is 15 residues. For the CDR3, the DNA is TGTGCCGCCGGACTCCTCGTCAATAGCAATCAGCCCCAGCATTTT. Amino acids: CAAGLLVNSNQPQHF.

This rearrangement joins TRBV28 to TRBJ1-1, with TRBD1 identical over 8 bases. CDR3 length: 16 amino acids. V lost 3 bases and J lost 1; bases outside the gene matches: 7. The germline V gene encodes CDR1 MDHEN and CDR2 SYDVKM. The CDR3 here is CASSLSSGGRNTEAFF. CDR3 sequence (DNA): TGTGCCAGCAGTTTGTCCTCAGGGGGCAGGAACACTGAAGCTTTCTTT. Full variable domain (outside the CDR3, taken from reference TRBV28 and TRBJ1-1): DVKVTQSSRYLVKRTGEKVFLECVQDMDHENMFWYRQDPGLGLRLIYFSYDVKMKEKGDIPEGYSVSREKKERFSLILESASTNQTSMYLCASSLSSGGRNTEAFFGQGTRLTVV.

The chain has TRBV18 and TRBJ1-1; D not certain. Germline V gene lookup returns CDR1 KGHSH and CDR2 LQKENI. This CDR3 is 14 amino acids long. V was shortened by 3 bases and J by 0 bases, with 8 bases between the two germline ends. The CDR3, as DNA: TGTGCCAGCTCACCGGGCGCTTTGAACACTGAAGCTTTCTTT. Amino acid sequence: CASSPGALNTEAFF.

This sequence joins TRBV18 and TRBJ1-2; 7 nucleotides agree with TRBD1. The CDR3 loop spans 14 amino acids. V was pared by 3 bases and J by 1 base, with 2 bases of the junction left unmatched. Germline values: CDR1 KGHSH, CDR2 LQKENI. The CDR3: CASSPGTDNYGYTF. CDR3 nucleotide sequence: TGTGCCAGCTCACCCGGGACAGATAACTATGGCTACACCTTC.

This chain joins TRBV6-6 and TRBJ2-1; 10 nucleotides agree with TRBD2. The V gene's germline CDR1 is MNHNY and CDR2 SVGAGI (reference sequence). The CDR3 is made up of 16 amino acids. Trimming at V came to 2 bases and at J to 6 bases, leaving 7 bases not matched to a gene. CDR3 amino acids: CASSYDRASGGNEQFF. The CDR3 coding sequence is TGTGCCAGCAGTTACGACAGGGCTAGCGGGGGCAATGAGCAGTTCTTC.